What follows describes a single T cell receptor beta chain. V was pared by 0 bases and J by 7 bases, with 5 bases of the junction left unmatched. Per the germline V gene, CDR1 is SGHVS and CDR2 is FNYEAQ. CDR3 length equals 15 residues. Both 60 Vbeta primers and 13 Jbeta primers went into the PCR. Authors' data handling: As a later analysis found, there were about 80 million unique TCR beta chains, of which some 10 million were shared. The repertoire was sequenced with immunoSEQ multiplex PCR; TCRdb's copy has only in-frame clones and lacks some. The V and J calls and clone size come from that table; D and trimming were worked out from the DNA. The data hold under 250,000 clones, with approximately 82% observed a single time. This sample was taken from a study of cytomegalovirus exposure and HLA in healthy donors.

The TCR was taken from a male donor in good health and CMV-seronegative. The V and J genes are TRBV7-6 and TRBJ1-5, with 8 bases matching TRBD1. The sequenced material came from PBMCs. CDR3 bases: TGTGCCAGCAGCTTAGCCGGACAGGGAGGCCAGCCCCAGCATTTT. Its protein product is CASSLAGQGGQPQHF. Full variable domain (missing parts from reference TRBV7-6 and TRBJ1-5): GAGVSQSPRYKVTKRGQDVALRCDPISGHVSLYWYRQALGQGPEFLTYFNYEAQQDKSGLPNDRFSAERPEGSISTLTIQRTEQRDSAMYRCASSLAGQGGQPQHFGDGTRLSIL.